This T cell receptor (beta chain) was sequenced in a study of cytomegalovirus exposure and HLA in healthy donors. Notes on the study in general: In vitro testing confirmed a few CMV-associated chains as specific for CMV antigens.

This CDR3 is 16 amino acids long. The ends lost 2 bases at V and 0 bases at J; junction bases unmatched: 3. Germline CDR1 reads MNHEY; CDR2 reads SMNVEV (reference sequence). On this clone: Its antigen is as yet unknown.

The PCR was carried out with 60 Vbeta primers and 13 Jbeta primers. TCRdb keeps only in-frame clones here, not all; method: immunoSEQ multiplex PCR. The profile shows some 200,000 clones, roughly 87% of them singletons. The sequenced material came from PBMCs. This clonotype originated in a girl under two years old in good health and CMV-seronegative. The genes are TRBV27 and TRBJ2-7; 11 nucleotides match TRBD2. The CDR3 sequence is CASSLLSGGASYEQYF. The CDR3 DNA is TGTGCCAGCAGTTTACTTAGCGGGGGGGCCTCCTACGAGCAGTACTTC.